This T cell receptor (beta chain) was captured by sequencing in a study of T cells in Graves' hyperthyroidism and ophthalmopathy. This clonotype was counted ten times or more. RNA transcripts provided the source from which TCR beta CDR3 regions were amplified. An initial round of RT-PCR targeting the TCR CDR3 relied on the HTBI primer set. MiXCR, run by TCRdb on the multiplex PCR reads, gives a single entry per CDR3 protein. The table has about 290,000 distinct CDR3 sequences, around 17% seen once. The CDR3 covers 14 residues. Per the germline V gene, CDR1 is SGHTA and CDR2 is FQGTGA. The V end lost 4 bases, the J end lost 5 bases, and 12 bases lay between the germline ends.

The rearrangement uses TRBV7-3 and TRBJ2-1; D gene unclear. Sample: blood. This clonotype was sampled from a young man with Graves' hyperthyroidism. This CDR3 reads CASSSTAGNNEQFF. The DNA of the CDR3 is TGTGCCAGCAGCTCCACGGCCGGAAACAATGAGCAGTTCTTC.